Following are 24 T cell receptor beta chains from one sample sequenced in a study of T cell clonality in common variable immunodeficiency. TCRdb's table, derived via immunoSEQ multiplex PCR, lists solely in-frame clones and lacks some. Reported are 28,000 or so clones, none seen only once; the ten largest carry 24%. For these TCRs, the target antigens are not known. General observations from the study: Fewer deletions and N-nucleotide insertions were reportedly seen in common variable immunodeficiency TCR beta sequences.

Specimen: peripheral blood mononuclear cells. Receptor source: a human donor with common variable immunodeficiency.

This clone was detected ten times or more. The read ends 3 residues before the CDR3 terminus; that terminus is restored from the germline J gene. The gene calls are TRBV2 and TRBJ1-1; D possibly corresponds to TRBD1 (5 bases). Germline V gene data show CDR1 as SNHLY and CDR2 as FYNNEI. V dropped 1 base and J dropped 4 bases, with 10 bases sitting between them. The CDR3 length is 14 residues. Partial CDR3 DNA: TGTGCCAGCAGTGAAGAGGACAAAGTCACTGAA. Translated: CASSEEDKVTE. The full CDR3 is CASSEEDKVTEAFF. The whole variable domain, filled in from reference TRBV2 and TRBJ1-1, reads EPEVTQTPSHQVTQMGQEVILRCVPISNHLYFYWYRQILGQKVEFLVSFYNNEISEKSEIFDDQFSVERPDGSNFTLKIRSTKLEDSAMYFCASSEEDKVTEAFFGQGTRLTVV.

This clone was observed many times. The read halts 3 residues ahead of the CDR3 end, with the missing end drawn from the germline J gene. The J gene is TRBJ2-3, the V gene TRBV5-1; 10 bases map to TRBD2. J gave up 0 bases and V 0 bases, and 4 bases lay outside the gene matches. Looked up from germline, CDR1 is SGHRS and CDR2 is YFSETQ. This CDR3 contains 17 residues. Incomplete CDR3 DNA: TGCGCCAGCAGCTTGGGAAAGCGGGGGGGTAGCACAGATACG. It yields the protein CASSLGKRGGSTDT. The full CDR3 protein is CASSLGKRGGSTDTQYF.

This clone has at least ten counts. Read data end 3 residues before the CDR3 end; the end is taken from the germline J gene. Other DNA sequences in the same sample also yield this CDR3. The chain links TRBV30 to TRBJ2-1; 11 bases line up with TRBD1. CDR3 length: 12 amino acids. Germline assignment: CDR1 GTSNPN and CDR2 SVGIG (reference sequence). V was clipped by 5 bases and J by 7 bases; unmatched bases: 1. The covered CDR3 bases are TGTGCCTGGGGGACAGGGGGTAATGAG. This translates into CAWGTGGNE. The CDR3, in full, reads CAWGTGGNEQFF.

With regard to this clone: With the read ending 3 residues before the CDR3 end, the germline J gene is used to fill in that end. The chain is built from TRBV2 and TRBJ1-4; maybe TRBD1 (6 bases). This CDR3 is built from 15 residues. V was shortened by 6 bases and J by 0 bases, with 11 bases between the two germline ends. CDR1 and CDR2 from the germline V gene are SNHLY and FYNNEI. The sequenced CDR3 bases are TGTGCCAGCAGACTAAGGACAGCAACTAATGAAAAA. Protein: CASRLRTATNEK. The whole CDR3 protein is CASRLRTATNEKLFF.

A note on this clone: Read data end 3 residues before the CDR3 end; the end is taken from the germline J gene. J is TRBJ2-5 and V is TRBV5-1, with D uncertain. Germline V lookup: CDR1 SGHRS, CDR2 YFSETQ. V was clipped by 3 bases and J by 2 bases, with 2 bases between them. This CDR3 spans 11 amino acids. CDR3 DNA (partial): TGCGCCAGCAGCTCACAAGAGACC. It specifies CASSSQET. The entire CDR3 protein is CASSSQETQYF. Supplemented by reference TRBV5-1 and TRBJ2-5, the full variable domain reads KAGVTQTPRYLIKTRGQQVTLSCSPISGHRSVSWYQQTPGQGLQFLFEYFSETQRNKGNFPGRFSGRQFSNSRSEMNVSTLELGDSALYLCASSSQETQYFGPGTRLLVL.

This clone was picked up a small number of times. The CDR3 is cut off 3 residues early in the read; its end comes from the germline J gene. Other DNA sequences within the sample encode an identical CDR3. This rearrangement joins TRBV7-2 to TRBJ2-5; TRBD1 matches 11 bases. The CDR3 runs to 15 residues. CDR1 is SGHTA, CDR2 FQGNSA, per germline. Germline trimming cut 5 bases from V and 5 bases from J; bases unmatched to any gene: 7. CDR3 sequence: CASSADRGRGETQYF. The sequenced part of the CDR3 DNA is TGTGCCAGCAGCGCGGACAGGGGGCGGGGGGAGACC. Filled out from reference TRBV7-2 and TRBJ2-5, the complete variable domain reads GAGVSQSPSNKVTEKGKDVELRCDPISGHTALYWYRQSLGQGLEFLIYFQGNSAPDKSGLPSDRFSAERTGGSVSTLTIQRTQQEDSAVYLCASSADRGRGETQYFGPGTRLLVL.

In its sample, this clone was seen many times. The read stops 3 residues short of the end of the CDR3; the missing end is completed from the germline J gene. The chain carries TRBV7-9 and TRBJ2-1; 9 nucleotides agree with TRBD1. Germline CDR1 reads SEHNR; CDR2 reads FQNEAQ (reference sequence). The length of the CDR3 is 15 residues. With 8 bases clipped from V and 3 bases from J, the junction kept 8 bases outside the gene matches. This chain's CDR3 is CASLTPGQGYNEQFF. The CDR3 DNA, read in part, is TGTGCCAGCCTAACACCGGGACAGGGCTACAATGAG.

This clone has ten or more counts. The read finishes 3 residues shy of the CDR3 end, and the germline J gene is used to complete it. The chain has TRBV9 and TRBJ1-6; TRBD1 matches at 7 bases. The germline V gene has CDR1 SGDLS and CDR2 YYNGEE. The CDR3 consists of 15 residues. Unmatched junction bases numbered 4, after V lost 0 bases and J lost 7 bases. CDR3 DNA (partial): TGTGCCAGCAGCGTAGAAGGACAGGCCAATTCACCC. Its protein product is CASSVEGQANSP. The entire CDR3 protein is CASSVEGQANSPLHF.

This clone occurred many times. The read is 3 residues too short to cover the CDR3 end, so that end is filled in from the germline J gene. The gene calls are TRBV30 and TRBJ2-5, with TRBD1 identical over 8 bases. Germline-derived CDR1 and CDR2 are GTSNPN and SVGIG (reference sequence). The CDR3 sequence is 14 residues long. V trimming: 7 bases; J trimming: 5 bases; junction bases outside the gene matches: 12. CDR3 amino acids: CASDRGTGDETQYF. Partial CDR3 DNA: TGTGCCTCGGACCGCGGGACAGGCGACGAGACC.

Many counts were recorded for this clone. The missing CDR3 end, 3 residues past where the read stops, is filled in from the germline J gene. The rearrangement uses TRBV6-1 and TRBJ1-2; 8 bases fit TRBD1. This CDR3 spans 16 amino acids. The V and J ends lost 0 bases and 4 bases, in that order; junction bases with no gene match: 7. The V gene's germline CDR1 is MNHNS and CDR2 SASEGT. Partial CDR3 DNA: TGTGCCAGCAGTGAAGCTGCTTTCGGGACAGGCTATGGC. This gives the protein CASSEAAFGTGYG. The whole CDR3 protein is CASSEAAFGTGYGYTF.

This clone was seen repeatedly, ten times or more. The CDR3 end lies 3 residues beyond the end of the read and is filled in from the germline J gene. This chain joins TRBV20-1 and TRBJ2-3; D tentatively fits TRBD1 or TRBD2 (6 bases each). Germline CDR1 and CDR2: DFQATT and SNEGSKA (reference sequence). The CDR3 length is 14 residues. The sequenced CDR3 bases are TGCAGTGCTAGAGATGGGGGCCCGGGAGCTTCG. Protein: CSARDGGPGAS. The complete CDR3 protein is CSARDGGPGASQYF.

Comments on this clone: With the read ending 3 residues before the CDR3 end, the germline J gene is used to fill in that end. The V call is TRBV7-3, the J call TRBJ2-1; D may be TRBD2 (6 bases). Trimming removed 0 bases from V and 0 bases from J, with 12 bases in between. This CDR3 has 17 residues. Germline CDR1 is SGHTA and CDR2 is FQGTGA. The sequenced part of the CDR3 DNA is TGTGCCAGCAGCTTAACGTTTGGCGGGGACTCCTACAATGAG. Protein sequence: CASSLTFGGDSYNE. The CDR3, in full, reads CASSLTFGGDSYNEQFF.

This clone was detected ten times or more. Read sequence stops 3 residues before the CDR3 end, and the germline J gene provides the missing end. The chain joins TRBV30 to TRBJ2-1; D unresolved. The V gene's germline CDR1 is GTSNPN and CDR2 SVGIG (reference sequence). The V gene lost 0 bases and the J gene lost 8 bases, with 8 bases spanning the gap. The CDR3 contains 12 residues. CDR3 DNA (partial): TGTGCCTGGAGTGTATTCAGATATGAG. Translating it yields CAWSVFRYE. The CDR3 in full is CAWSVFRYEQFF.

This clone was recorded a few times. The sequence runs out 3 residues before the end of the CDR3; the remainder is reconstructed from the germline J gene. V is TRBV19 and J is TRBJ2-3; D not certain. CDR1 is LNHDA and CDR2 is SQIVND in the germline V gene (reference sequence). The V gene lost 5 bases and the J gene lost 0 bases, with 15 bases spanning the gap. The CDR3 has 16 residues. The CDR3 bases that were read are TGTGCCAGTAGTCCCTCGGCGAAGCGCAGCACAGATACG. It codes for CASSPSAKRSTDT. The full CDR3 is CASSPSAKRSTDTQYF.

Many counts were recorded for this clone. The read gets to within 3 residues of the CDR3 end, and the germline J gene fills in the rest. J is TRBJ1-1 and V is TRBV18, with a tentative D call TRBD1 (5 bases). The CDR3 extends over 14 amino acids. V was pared by 3 bases and J by 1 base, with 9 bases between. Germline V gives CDR1 KGHSH, CDR2 LQKENI. CDR3 bases read: TGTGCCAGCTCACCCGGACAAACGAACACTGAA. It is translated as CASSPGQTNTE. The CDR3 in its entirety is CASSPGQTNTEAFF. Full variable domain (rest looked up from reference TRBV18 and TRBJ1-1): NAGVMQNPRHLVRRRGQEARLRCSPMKGHSHVYWYRQLPEEGLKFMVYLQKENIIDESGMPKERFSAEFPKEGPSILRIQQVVRGDSAAYFCASSPGQTNTEAFFGQGTRLTVV.

This clone was seen only a few times. The observed sequence ends 3 residues before the CDR3 terminus, with the missing tail filled in from the germline J gene. V usage is TRBV4-2 and J usage is TRBJ2-5, with 7 bases fitting TRBD2. In germline, CDR1 is LGHNA, CDR2 YNFKEQ. The CDR3 is 15 amino acids. The junction had 8 bases not matched to a gene; V was cut back by 0 bases and J by 7 bases. The CDR3 bases that were read are TGTGCCAGCAGCCAAGAGGGGGGGGAGGCCGGGACC. This gives the protein CASSQEGGEAGT. The entire CDR3 protein is CASSQEGGEAGTQYF.

This clone was seen only a few times. The CDR3 here is CASSEAPGSGANVLTF. CDR3 DNA (partial): TGTGCCAGCAGTGAAGCACCAGGAAGTGGGGCCAACGTC. The V gene is TRBV2, the J gene TRBJ2-6; D is ambiguous. The sequence runs out 3 residues before the end of the CDR3; the remainder is reconstructed from the germline J gene. The CDR3 covers 16 residues. Trimming cost V 0 bases and J 3 bases, with 9 bases left between them. The germline gives CDR1 SNHLY, CDR2 FYNNEI. Complete variable domain (other parts from reference TRBV2 and TRBJ2-6): EPEVTQTPSHQVTQMGQEVILRCVPISNHLYFYWYRQILGQKVEFLVSFYNNEISEKSEIFDDQFSVERPDGSNFTLKIRSTKLEDSAMYFCASSEAPGSGANVLTFGAGSRLTVL.

The table lists this clone with many counts. The DNA ends 3 residues before the CDR3 does, and the rest of the CDR3 is filled in from the germline J gene. The chain joins TRBV7-8 to TRBJ2-1, with D possibly TRBD2 on 5 matching bases. This CDR3 region has 16 residues. Germline loops: CDR1 SGHVS, CDR2 FQNEAQ. V was clipped by 4 bases and J by 3 bases, with 16 bases between them. Incomplete CDR3 DNA: TGTGCCAGCAGCTCGCCGGGGAGACCCTACTACAATGAG. Amino acid sequence: CASSSPGRPYYNE. In full, the CDR3 is CASSSPGRPYYNEQFF.

This clone was counted at least ten times. The CDR3 is cut off 3 residues early in the read; its end comes from the germline J gene. The chain links TRBV7-2 to TRBJ1-6; the D is unclear. Germline CDR1 is SGHTA and CDR2 is FQGNSA. The CDR3 contains 13 residues. V lost 6 bases and J lost 4, with 7 bases in between. The covered CDR3 bases are TGTGCCAGCAGTACAGAGTATAATTCACCC. Protein: CASSTEYNSP. In full, the CDR3 reads CASSTEYNSPLHF.

This clone has more than one count but fewer than ten. One end of the junction varies from germline; a read error may be responsible. The observed sequence ends 3 residues before the CDR3 terminus, with the missing tail filled in from the germline J gene. The chain employs TRBV20-1 and TRBJ1-6, with D possibly matching TRBD1 (6 bases). Germline assignment: CDR1 DFQATT and CDR2 SNEGSKA (reference sequence). This CDR3 has 17 amino acids. The CDR3 loop reads CSARDNRTALYKSPLHF. The CDR3 DNA, read in part, is TGCAGTGCTAGAGATAACAGGACAGCCCTCTATAAGTCACCC.

This clone was counted ten times or more. With the read ending 3 residues before the CDR3 end, the germline J gene is used to fill in that end. The rearrangement joins TRBV19 to TRBJ2-1, with D tentatively TRBD1 (6 bases). Trimming cost V 6 bases and J 7 bases, with 16 bases left between them. Germline CDR1 is LNHDA and CDR2 is SQIVND (reference sequence). The CDR3 has 14 amino acids. The DNA read from the CDR3 is TGTGCCAGTAGCCTAGCTGGGGGCTATAATGAG. Translation: CASSLAGGYNE. The complete CDR3 reads CASSLAGGYNEQFF.

The sample holds many counts of this clone. The CDR3 end lies 3 residues beyond the end of the read and is filled in from the germline J gene. The J gene is TRBJ1-2, the V gene TRBV18, with 9 bases fitting TRBD1. There are 14 residues in the CDR3. The germline gives CDR1 KGHSH, CDR2 LQKENI. V was pared by 3 bases and J by 6 bases, with 5 bases of the junction left unmatched. The DNA read from the CDR3 is TGTGCCAGCTCACCTAGAACAGGGGGCGATGGC. Translation gives CASSPRTGGDG. The whole CDR3 protein reads CASSPRTGGDGYTF.

This clone was recorded many times. The observed sequence ends 3 residues before the CDR3 terminus, with the missing tail filled in from the germline J gene. The chain combines TRBV20-1 with TRBJ2-2; 12 bases line up with TRBD2. Trimming cost V 5 bases and J 4 bases; bases outside gene matches: 11. Germline V CDR1 and CDR2: DFQATT, SNEGSKA (reference sequence). There are 17 residues in the CDR3. The chain's CDR3 is CSADILAGGGATGELFF. The sequenced part of the CDR3 DNA is TGCAGTGCTGACATACTAGCGGGAGGAGGGGCCACCGGGGAG.

This clone appeared many times. The CDR3 end is not reached by the read, which stops 3 residues before it; the germline J gene fills it in. This chain joins TRBV20-1 and TRBJ1-2; a weak D match, TRBD1 (6 bases). V shed 3 bases and J shed 2 bases, with 10 bases lying between them. The CDR3 extends over 13 amino acids. Germline loops: CDR1 DFQATT, CDR2 SNEGSKA (reference sequence). CDR3 in amino acids: CSASWRGNYGYTF. The sequenced CDR3 bases are TGCAGTGCTAGTTGGAGGGGGAACTATGGC.